Here is one T cell receptor (beta chain) with its context. The antigen is unknown. The protocol was immunoSEQ multiplex PCR, while the TCRdb copy is restricted to in-frame clones and leaves out a portion. The data show approximately 18,000 clones, with over 65% seen just once and around 6.6% held by the top ten. During colonoscopy, one to two rectal pinch biopsies were collected. Germline V gene lookup returns CDR1 MDHEN and CDR2 SYDVKM. This CDR3 is 12 amino acids long. Losses at the gene ends were 7 bases for V and 6 bases for J; bases not matched to a gene: 5. The data were obtained in a study of pediatric ulcerative colitis. General study results and limits: A couple of rectal clonotypes were found only in ulcerative colitis patients, all of them. Blood-rectal clonal overlap within each person was significantly higher in ulcerative colitis patients than controls. Total lymphocyte DNA, not sorted subsets, was the template.

This receptor was obtained from a boy aged 5-17 years with moderate ulcerative colitis. This chain joins TRBV28 and TRBJ1-1, with 7 positions matching TRBD1. Sequencing input: gut tissue. In DNA form, the CDR3 reads TGTGCCAGCATATCAGGGGGACCTGAAGCTTTCTTT. This codes for CASISGGPEAFF.